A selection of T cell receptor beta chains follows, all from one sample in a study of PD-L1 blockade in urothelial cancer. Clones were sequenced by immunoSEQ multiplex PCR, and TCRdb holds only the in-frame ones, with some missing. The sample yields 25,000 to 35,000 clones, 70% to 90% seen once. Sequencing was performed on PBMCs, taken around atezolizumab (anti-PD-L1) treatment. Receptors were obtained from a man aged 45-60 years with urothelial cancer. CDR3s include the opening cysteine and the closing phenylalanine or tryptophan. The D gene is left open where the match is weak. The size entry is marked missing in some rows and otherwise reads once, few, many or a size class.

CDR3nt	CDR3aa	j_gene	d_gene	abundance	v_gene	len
TGTGCCAGCAGAGAGGAGGGCCGAGTGGGCTACACCTTC	CASREEGRVGYTF	TRBJ1-2	NA	NA	TRBV6-1	13
TGTGCCAGCAGTTACTTGTGGTCTAGCTCGACCGGGGAGCTGTTTTTT	CASSYLWSSSTGELFF	TRBJ2-2	NA	NA	TRBV6-5	16
TGTGCCAGCAGCTTCTTAGCGGGAGCCTACAATGAGCAGTTCTTC	CASSFLAGAYNEQFF	TRBJ2-1	TRBD2	NA	TRBV7-9	15
TGTGCCAGCAGCGTCGACAGGGGATTGCGGACTGAAGCTTTCTTT	CASSVDRGLRTEAFF	TRBJ1-1	TRBD1	NA	TRBV7-9	15
TGCAGTCAGGGGCCGCGAGAGACCCAGTACTTC	CSQGPRETQYF	TRBJ2-5	NA	NA	TRBV20-1	11
TGTGCCAGCAGCGATGGGGACAGGGGGAAGGAGACCCAGTACTTC	CASSDGDRGKETQYF	TRBJ2-5	TRBD1	NA	TRBV5-4	15
TGTGCCAGCAACCGCGGGGGCCAGAAAGAGACCCAGTACTTC	CASNRGGQKETQYF	TRBJ2-5	NA	NA	TRBV28	14
TGTGCCACCAGAAGAGGGGGGGGCATTATTTACGAGCAGTACTTC	CATRRGGGIIYEQYF	TRBJ2-7	NA	NA	TRBV15	15
TGTGCCAGCAGCGTCCCGACTAGCGGGGGTACCACAGATACGCAGTATTTT	CASSVPTSGGTTDTQYF	TRBJ2-3	TRBD2	NA	TRBV9	17
TGTGCCAGTGACTCGTACGGCGGGGAGCTGTTTTTT	CASDSYGGELFF	TRBJ2-2	NA	few	TRBV5-8	12
TGTGCCAGCAGGGCCGGGCTAGCGGTCACAGATACGCAGTATTTT	CASRAGLAVTDTQYF	TRBJ2-3	TRBD2	NA	TRBV2	15
TGTGCCAGCAGGCCTCTAGCGGCGACTTCCTACGAGCAGTACTTC	CASRPLAATSYEQYF	TRBJ2-7	TRBD2	NA	TRBV28	15
TGCGCCAGCAGCTTGGTGGGCAGCCCTAGCACAGATACGCAGTATTTT	CASSLVGSPSTDTQYF	TRBJ2-3	NA	few	TRBV5-1	16
TGTGCCAGCAGCGCAGGACTCGGTCGATCTGGAAACACCATATATTTT	CASSAGLGRSGNTIYF	TRBJ1-3	NA	few	TRBV9	16
TGTGCCAGTACCCTCGGGCAGGGCGCTCAGCCCCAGCATTTT	CASTLGQGAQPQHF	TRBJ1-5	NA	once	TRBV19	14
TGTGCCAGCAGCCTCGGGACAGCCTACGAGCAGTACTTC	CASSLGTAYEQYF	TRBJ2-7	TRBD1	NA	TRBV7-2	13
TGTGCCTGGAGACAGGATTCCTACGAGCAGTACTTC	CAWRQDSYEQYF	TRBJ2-7	NA	NA	TRBV30	12
TGCGCCAGCAGCCAAGATCGGGTAGGCTACAATGAGCAGTTCTTC	CASSQDRVGYNEQFF	TRBJ2-1	NA	once	TRBV4-3	15
TGTGCCATCAGTGTGGGGGGACAGGGCCAAAATCAGCCCCAGCATTTT	CAISVGGQGQNQPQHF	TRBJ1-5	TRBD1	NA	TRBV10-3	16
TGTGCCTGGAGTGTACCCGGGAGCTTATACGAGCAGTACTTC	CAWSVPGSLYEQYF	TRBJ2-7	NA	NA	TRBV30	14
TGCGCCAGCAGTCATAAATCCTCGGGGGGATCTTCCTACGAGCAGTACTTC	CASSHKSSGGSSYEQYF	TRBJ2-7	TRBD2	NA	TRBV23-1	17
TGTGCCAGCAGCTTATTTGTGAGGAGCGGACTAGCCAAAAACATTCAGTACTTC	CASSLFVRSGLAKNIQYF	TRBJ2-4	NA	NA	TRBV11-2	18
TGTGCCAGCAGCCCGGATCAGGCCGCCGAGCAGTACTTC	CASSPDQAAEQYF	TRBJ2-7	NA	NA	TRBV5-6	13
TGTGCCAGCAGCTTAGGGAGACAGGCGAACACTGAAGCTTTCTTT	CASSLGRQANTEAFF	TRBJ1-1	NA	NA	TRBV11-2	15
TGTGCCAGTAGTATAGATCTGGGACAGTCCTACGAGCAGTACTTC	CASSIDLGQSYEQYF	TRBJ2-7	TRBD1	NA	TRBV19	15
TGTGCCACCAGCAGGCGCAGGGGGTACGAGCAGTACTTC	CATSRRRGYEQYF	TRBJ2-7	TRBD1	NA	TRBV15	13
TGTGCCAGCAGCTTATTACAGATCACCTACGAGCAGTACTTC	CASSLLQITYEQYF	TRBJ2-7	NA	NA	TRBV11-3	14
TGTGCCAGCAGTTTTGAATCAGGGTACAATCAGCCCCAGCATTTT	CASSFESGYNQPQHF	TRBJ1-5	NA	NA	TRBV27	15
TGTGCCAGCAGTTTGCCAGGACTACTCTACGAGCAGTACTTC	CASSLPGLLYEQYF	TRBJ2-7	NA	NA	TRBV28	14
TGTGCCAGTAGTACAGGGGAAAGGTACAATGAGCAGTTCTTC	CASSTGERYNEQFF	TRBJ2-1	NA	NA	TRBV19	14
TGCGCCAGCAGCCAAGAGCCCTTACTAGCGGGAGACACTGAGCAGTTCTTC	CASSQEPLLAGDTEQFF	TRBJ2-1	TRBD2	NA	TRBV4-1	17
TGTGCCAGCAGTCGGGTCTTTTCCTACAATGAGCAGTTCTTC	CASSRVFSYNEQFF	TRBJ2-1	NA	few	TRBV7-8	14
TGTGCCTCCCTAGGCTCCTATAATTCACCCCTCCACTTT	CASLGSYNSPLHF	TRBJ1-6	NA	few	TRBV6-1	13
TGTGCCAGCAGCCGAAGAGGGCTAGAGACCCAGTACTTC	CASSRRGLETQYF	TRBJ2-5	NA	NA	TRBV7-2	13
TGTGCCAGCAGCTTGGGCGGATTTGGACAGCCAGACACAGATACGCAGTATTTT	CASSLGGFGQPDTDTQYF	TRBJ2-3	NA	few	TRBV11-3	18
TGTGCCAGCAGTTACCAGGGCTATGGCTACACCTTC	CASSYQGYGYTF	TRBJ1-2	NA	medium-sized	TRBV6-5	12
TGTGCCAGCAGCCCTAGGACAGTCAACACTGAAGCTTTCTTT	CASSPRTVNTEAFF	TRBJ1-1	NA	NA	TRBV14	14
TGTGCCAGCAACCCTTTAGCGGGAGACCCGAGCGAGCAGTACTTC	CASNPLAGDPSEQYF	TRBJ2-7	TRBD2	NA	TRBV28	15
TGCGCCAGCAGCTTGGCCGGGACAGGTGGGGACTATGGCTACACCTTC	CASSLAGTGGDYGYTF	TRBJ1-2	TRBD1	few	TRBV5-1	16
TGTGCCAGCAGTTCCAGAGAGACCCAGTACTTC	CASSSRETQYF	TRBJ2-5	NA	NA	TRBV5-8	11
TGTGCCAGCAGCTTTCAGGGGCGCGACTATGGCTACACCTTC	CASSFQGRDYGYTF	TRBJ1-2	NA	NA	TRBV5-5	14
TGTGCCAGCAGTTCCCGGACAGATAGCACAGATACGCAGTATTTT	CASSSRTDSTDTQYF	TRBJ2-3	NA	NA	TRBV6-5	15
TGTGCCAGCAGTACCTGGGACAGTTATGGCTACACCTTC	CASSTWDSYGYTF	TRBJ1-2	TRBD1	NA	TRBV27	13
TGTGCCAGCAGTTACCGCCGGGACAGGGCCTACGAGCAGTACTTC	CASSYRRDRAYEQYF	TRBJ2-7	TRBD1	NA	TRBV6-5	15
TGTGCCAGCTCAGCCGACAGGGTGAAGGCCGGGGAGCTGTTTTTT	CASSADRVKAGELFF	TRBJ2-2	TRBD1	NA	TRBV18	15
TGTGCCAGTAGGCTAGACAGGGGCTTAAATCAGCCCCAGCATTTT	CASRLDRGLNQPQHF	TRBJ1-5	TRBD1	few	TRBV19	15
TGCGCCAGCAGCTCGCGTAGCGGGGACTCCTACAATGAGCAGTTCTTC	CASSSRSGDSYNEQFF	TRBJ2-1	TRBD2	NA	TRBV5-1	16
TGTGCCAGCAGCTTCAGGGGGTTGGGCAGCGAAGCTTTCTTT	CASSFRGLGSEAFF	TRBJ1-1	TRBD1	NA	TRBV5-4	14